A selection of T cell receptor beta chains follows, all from one sample in a study of response to subunit inactivated influenza vaccine. TCRdb re-called the RT-PCR reads through MiXCR, storing one row per CDR3 protein. The table shows under 950,000 distinct CDR3 sequences, with 21% occurring only once. This sample comprised PBMCs from blood, obtained 5 days after vaccination. The origin of the receptors is a man between 45 and 60 years old who received an inactivated influenza vaccine. CDR3s include the opening cysteine and the closing phenylalanine or tryptophan. Fields, in order: CDR3 DNA, CDR3 protein, clone size, V gene, J gene, D gene. D genes are given only for firm matches. Expanded clones get a size class; other rows say once, few or many, or leave the size out.

TGCAGTGCTAGATATTTTAGCAGGGGGCTGGACGAGCAGTACTTC,CSARYFSRGLDEQYF,few,TRBV20-1,TRBJ2-7,TRBD1
TGTGCCAGCAGTCGAGAACCGAACACTGAAGCTTTCTTT,CASSREPNTEAFF,.,TRBV7-9,TRBJ1-1,.
TGTGCCAGCAGTGAAGGACAGGTAGATTACGAGCAGTACTTC,CASSEGQVDYEQYF,.,TRBV2,TRBJ2-7,.
TGTGCCAGCAGCTCCCGTTTCGGGGGGACGAATGAAAAACTGTTTTTT,CASSSRFGGTNEKLFF,.,TRBV27,TRBJ1-4,.
TGTGCCAGCAGCACCAGGCCCAGGGGAAACAATGAGCAGTTCTTC,CASSTRPRGNNEQFF,.,TRBV7-9,TRBJ2-1,.
TGCGCCAGCAGCTCAGGACAGGGGAGCCCCCACTATGGCTACACCTTC,CASSSGQGSPHYGYTF,few,TRBV5-1,TRBJ1-2,TRBD1
TGTGCCAGCAGTTACCAGGGCTCCTACGAGCAGTACTTC,CASSYQGSYEQYF,many,TRBV6-2/TRBV6-3,TRBJ2-7,.
TGTGCCAGCAGCCCAAACAAGAACACTGAAGCTTTCTTT,CASSPNKNTEAFF,.,TRBV7-8,TRBJ1-1,.
TGTGCCAGCAGCCAGGGACCGGGACTAGCGGGTGAGACCCAGTACTTC,CASSQGPGLAGETQYF,.,TRBV3-1,TRBJ2-5,TRBD2
TGTGCCAGCAGTGATCCAGCAGGTTCAGCAGATACGCAGTATTTT,CASSDPAGSADTQYF,.,TRBV25-1,TRBJ2-3,.
TGTGCCAGCAGCTTAGGCCTAGCGGGAGGAAAGATAACCTACGAGCAGTACTTC,CASSLGLAGGKITYEQYF,few,TRBV7-8,TRBJ2-7,TRBD2
TGTGCCAGCAGTCCGCCAGCTAGCGGGGAGGCCGGGGAGCTGTTTTTT,CASSPPASGEAGELFF,.,TRBV12-3/TRBV12-4,TRBJ2-2,TRBD2
TGTGCCAGCAGTTTCGGGGCGGACTCTCTGAGGGGCTACACCTTC,CASSFGADSLRGYTF,.,TRBV28,TRBJ1-2,.
TGTGCCACCAGTGAACCCCCGGGGACTGGACCCGGGGAGCTGTTTTTT,CATSEPPGTGPGELFF,.,TRBV24-1,TRBJ2-2,.
TGTGCCAGCTCACCATCTTTGCTCTCAGGGTCCGAGCAGTACTTC,CASSPSLLSGSEQYF,.,TRBV18,TRBJ2-7,.
TGTGCCAGCACACGCGGAGAGGGGCGAGAGACCCAGTACTTC,CASTRGEGRETQYF,.,TRBV3-1,TRBJ2-5,.
TGTGCTCTGGGGGGGGCCTACAATGAGCAGTTCTTC,CALGGAYNEQFF,few,TRBV7-9,TRBJ2-1,TRBD2
TGCGCCAGCCGGGGGAGTCCAGCGGGAGGAAAAAATGAGCAGTTCTTC,CASRGSPAGGKNEQFF,.,TRBV5-1,TRBJ2-1,TRBD2
TGCAGCCCTTGTTGGGACAGGGGGCATGAAGCCAAAAACATTCAGTACTTC,CSPCWDRGHEAKNIQYF,many,TRBV29-1,TRBJ2-4,TRBD1
TGCGCCAGCAGCCAAGCGCTGGGGGCTTACGAGCAGTACTTC,CASSQALGAYEQYF,few,TRBV4-3,TRBJ2-7,.
TGTGCCAGCAGCTTGGGCACCAGGGGGATCTATGGCTACACCTTC,CASSLGTRGIYGYTF,many,TRBV5-6,TRBJ1-2,TRBD1
TGTGCCAGCAGCCCTCCTGGGACTAGATACAATGAGCAGTTCTTC,CASSPPGTRYNEQFF,many,TRBV7-9,TRBJ2-1,TRBD2